This TCR beta chain was observed in a study of OX40 agonist ivuxolimab in advanced cancers. Study-wide context: All patients had ivuxolimab intravenously every 2 weeks at 0.01 to 10 mg/kg. Antecedent anti-PD-1, anti-PD-L1 or anti-CTLA-4 therapy was permissible, with around 40% having received some. General study findings and limits: Clones of CD4+ and CD8+ blood T cells grew by week 6 at doses of 0.1 to 3.0 mg/kg. With doses of 0.1-3.0 mg/kg, partial responders showed among the lowest clonal expansion.

With regard to this clone: Its antigen is not known.

Data came from immunoSEQ multiplex PCR; TCRdb stores just in-frame clones and leaves some out. The sample lists roughly 71,000 clones; roughly 88% were seen once. Trimming cost V 5 bases and J 0 bases, with 11 bases left between them. Germline V gives CDR1 MRHNA, CDR2 SNTAGT. This CDR3 is built from 15 residues. J is TRBJ2-1 and V is TRBV6-4; the D gene is possibly TRBD1 (6 bases). Sequenced material: CD4+ or CD8+ T cells sorted from blood, taken in a trial of the OX40 agonist ivuxolimab. The sequence came from an adult with an advanced solid tumor such as melanoma, head and neck, liver or kidney cancer. The CDR3 sequence: CASSPDSSSYNEQFF. As DNA, the CDR3 is TGTGCCAGCAGTCCGGACAGCTCCTCCTACAATGAGCAGTTCTTC.